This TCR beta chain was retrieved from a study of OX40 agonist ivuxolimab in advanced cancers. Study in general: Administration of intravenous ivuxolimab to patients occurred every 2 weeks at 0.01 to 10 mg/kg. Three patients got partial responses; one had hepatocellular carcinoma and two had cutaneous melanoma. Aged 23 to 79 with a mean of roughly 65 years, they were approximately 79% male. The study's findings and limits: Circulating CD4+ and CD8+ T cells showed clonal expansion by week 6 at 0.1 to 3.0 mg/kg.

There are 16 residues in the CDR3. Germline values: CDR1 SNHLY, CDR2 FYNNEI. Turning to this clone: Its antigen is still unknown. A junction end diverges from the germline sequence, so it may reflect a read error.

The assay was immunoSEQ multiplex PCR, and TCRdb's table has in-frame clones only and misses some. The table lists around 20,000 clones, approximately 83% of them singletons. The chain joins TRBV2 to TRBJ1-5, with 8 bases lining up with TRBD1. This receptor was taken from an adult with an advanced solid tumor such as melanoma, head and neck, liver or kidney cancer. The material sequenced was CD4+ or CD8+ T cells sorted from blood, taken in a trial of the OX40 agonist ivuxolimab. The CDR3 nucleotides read TGTGCCAGCAGGGAAGGACAGGGCCACAGCAATCAGCCCCAGCATTTT. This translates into CASREGQGHSNQPQHF. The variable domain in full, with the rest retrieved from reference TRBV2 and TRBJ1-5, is EPEVTQTPSHQVTQMGQEVILRCVPISNHLYFYWYRQILGQKVEFLVSFYNNEISEKSEIFDDQFSVERPDGSNFTLKIRSTKLEDSAMYFCASREGQGHSNQPQHFGDGTRLSIL.